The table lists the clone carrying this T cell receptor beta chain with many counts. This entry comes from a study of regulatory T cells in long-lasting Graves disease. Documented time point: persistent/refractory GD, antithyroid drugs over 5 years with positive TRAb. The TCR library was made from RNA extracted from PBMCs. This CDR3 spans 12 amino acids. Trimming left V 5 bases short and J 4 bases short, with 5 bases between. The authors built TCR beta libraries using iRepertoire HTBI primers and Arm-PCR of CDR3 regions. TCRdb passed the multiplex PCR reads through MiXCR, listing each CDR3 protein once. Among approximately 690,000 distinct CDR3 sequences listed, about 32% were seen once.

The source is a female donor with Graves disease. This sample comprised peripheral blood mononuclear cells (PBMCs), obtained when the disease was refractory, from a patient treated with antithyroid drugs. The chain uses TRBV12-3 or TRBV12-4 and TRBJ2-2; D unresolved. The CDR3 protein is CASSVFTGELFF. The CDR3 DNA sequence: TGTGCCAGCAGTGTGTTCACCGGGGAGCTGTTTTTT.